This T cell receptor beta chain was profiled in a study of blood T cell repertoires in COVID-19 (dated by TCRdb to the early 2020s). At the level of the whole study: Samples from collaborators originated in the United States, Italy and Spain and spanned both the acute and convalescent phases of COVID-19. Samples were obtained from the ongoing ImmuneRACE study (first 160 participants) and from about 1,300 subjects provided by 6 global collaborators. The material from the prospective study consisted of cDNA or gDNA derived from T cells, B-cell-depleted T cells, or PBMCs. The dataset comprised deeply sampled blood TCRbeta repertoires from subjects exposed to, actively infected with, or recovered from COVID-19. Where HLA class I and class II types were available, the types were taken from metadata supplied by the sample provider, not from assay-based typing. A de-identified subject ID, COVID-19 status, age in years and sex were almost always included in the sample metadata. The repertoires were made available in a free public database intended to serve as a resource for research on the immune response to SARS-CoV-2.

Enrolling through a virtual design, the prospective study's participants ranged in age from about 18 to 89 years and lived across about two dozen United States geographic areas. Cohort assignment in the prospective study relied on participant-reported clinical history from a screening survey and a study questionnaire. Exposed participants had been in contact, within 2 weeks of entering the study, with a person who had a PCR-confirmed or clinician-diagnosed case of COVID-19. In the prospective study, whole blood, serum and a nasopharyngeal or oropharyngeal swab were collected from each participant by mobile phlebotomists. Participants in the prospective study had the option to provide additional blood draws and questionnaires over a 2-month period. Before DNA extraction, blood samples from the prospective study were shipped at room temperature or frozen. Findings and caveats that apply to the study as a whole: The quantity of clinical and demographic metadata differed by source and by participant and was supplied without curation.

Including cysteine and phenylalanine, the CDR3 has 14 amino acids. Just the 42-base CDR3 DNA is kept, in frame starting at base 1. V loses 3 bases at its end and J loses 6 bases; junction bases beyond the gene matches: 5. CDR1 is given as LGHDT and CDR2 as YNNKEL, both from the germline V gene (reference sequence). TCRbeta CDR3 regions were amplified from genomic DNA using the immunoSEQ Assay, a bias-controlled multiplex PCR. As for the original processing: Nucleated cell counts per sample were estimated from amplification of reference gene primers within the assay. Sequence reads were collapsed and filtered to measure the absolute abundance of every unique TCRbeta CDR3 rearrangement. For each sample, productive Simpson clonality was calculated as the square root of Simpson's diversity index across productive rearrangements. Entries here come from immuneACCESS through TCRdb and include only in-frame sequences with V and J called. Some clones fail to appear in such tables; in the studies checked, an unresolved V gene covers under half of the shortfall, and the cause of the remainder is unknown. The V and J calls and the clone size are those of that table, but D and trimming were determined from the DNA. In all, the sample holds about 210,000 clones, and around nine tenths of those were seen once. The leading ten clones occupy around 4.5% of the sample.

About this clone: Its antigen remains undetermined. Qualities for individual bases were not recorded, and no much larger clone is one base off.

This receptor was taken from a woman aged 25 to 39 who had been exposed to COVID-19. The chain is encoded by TRBV3-1 (or the pseudogene TRBV3-2) joined to TRBJ2-3, and TRBD2 matches 8 of the central bases. Material: PBMCs or T cells enriched from blood (not recorded which). The CDR3 is CASSHRGGLDTQYF. The nucleotide sequence reads as follows: TGTGCCAGCAGCCACCGGGGGGGCCTGGATACGCAGTATTTT.